The 21 T cell receptor beta chains presented below share a single source sample, sequenced in a study of T cell repertoires in cytomegalovirus infection. These receptors have no identified antigens. TCRdb independently ran MiXCR on the reads; one entry per CDR3 protein. This sample has about 130,000 distinct CDR3 sequences, with 20% to 30% found just once. Sequenced input: PBMCs, sequenced either directly or after in vitro stimulation (not recorded which). The source is a human donor in good health (CMV status not recorded). Some clones in this sample may be carry-over from other donors' samples.

CDR3 DNA: TGTGCCAGCAGTCCTGGACAGGGACGTCCCTACGAGCAGTACTTC. This encodes CASSPGQGRPYEQYF. The chain uses TRBV12-3 or TRBV12-4 and TRBJ2-7, with TRBD1 matching over 8 bases. The CDR3 extends over 15 amino acids. V was pared by 5 bases and J by 2 bases, with 8 bases of the junction left unmatched.

The V gene is TRBV28, the J gene TRBJ1-5; D might be TRBD1 (6 bases). The CDR3 extends over 19 amino acids. V shed 5 bases and J shed 0 bases, with 23 bases lying between them. Germline loops: CDR1 MDHEN, CDR2 SYDVKM. This CDR3 is CASSPPGTRGQDSNQPQHF. The CDR3 DNA reads as TGTGCCAGCAGTCCCCCGGGGACAAGGGGACAAGATAGCAATCAGCCCCAGCATTTT.

The rearrangement joins TRBV12-5 to TRBJ2-7; 9 bases match TRBD2. This CDR3 has 16 residues. CDR1 is LGHNT, CDR2 FRNRAP, per germline. V lost 0 bases, J lost 5 bases, and 8 bases stayed unmatched. The CDR3 loop is CASGLVLSGRTHEQYF. The CDR3 DNA reads as TGTGCTAGTGGTTTGGTACTTAGCGGGAGAACCCACGAGCAGTACTTC.

The chain is built from TRBV5-1 and TRBJ2-1, with 8 bases matching TRBD2. In germline, CDR1 is SGHRS, CDR2 YFSETQ. V dropped 5 bases and J dropped 3; count of bases not matched to a gene: 7. The CDR3 runs 15 residues. The CDR3 coding sequence is TGCGCCAGCAGTTCCCGACTAGCGCGCTACAATGAGCAGTTCTTC. Its translation: CASSSRLARYNEQFF. The full variable domain, rest sourced from reference TRBV5-1 and TRBJ2-1, is KAGVTQTPRYLIKTRGQQVTLSCSPISGHRSVSWYQQTPGQGLQFLFEYFSETQRNKGNFPGRFSGRQFSNSRSEMNVSTLELGDSALYLCASSSRLARYNEQFFGPGTRLTVL.

This clonotype was seen at least ten times. This chain joins TRBV7-2 and TRBJ2-5, with TRBD1 matching 8 bases. The germline V gene has CDR1 SGHTA and CDR2 FQGNSA. This CDR3 region has 12 residues. The V and J ends lost 8 bases and 5 bases, in that order; junction bases with no gene match: 4. CDR3 DNA sequence: TGTGCCAGCGATCCAGGGGGCGAGACCCAGTACTTC. It translates to CASDPGGETQYF.

This chain connects TRBV6-6 to TRBJ2-7; TRBD1 agrees at 8 bases. CDR1 and CDR2 (germline): MNHNY, SVGAGI (reference sequence). V lost 5 bases and J lost 4; bases outside the gene matches: 13. This CDR3 region has 16 residues. The CDR3 region is CASSKLLGTGNYEQYV. The CDR3 nucleotides read TGTGCCAGCAGTAAACTACTCGGGACAGGTAATTACGAGCAGTACGTC.

The chain couples TRBV20-1 to TRBJ2-1; D not resolved. The CDR3 covers 14 residues. Germline V gene data show CDR1 as DFQATT and CDR2 as SNEGSKA (reference sequence). V was shortened by 3 bases and J by 3 bases, with 12 bases between the two germline ends. CDR3 sequence (DNA): TGCAGTGCTAGGGTTCCCGACGTCTACAATGAGCAGTTCTTC. Amino acid sequence: CSARVPDVYNEQFF.

This clonotype was observed at least ten times. The rearrangement uses TRBV7-6 and TRBJ2-5; 8 nucleotides agree with TRBD2. This CDR3 is 17 amino acids long. V was clipped by 1 base and J by 2 bases; unmatched bases: 9. Per germline, CDR1 SGHVS and CDR2 FNYEAQ. CDR3 bases: TGTGCCAGCAGCTTAGTCGTGCCTAGCGGGTTTCAAGAGACCCAGTACTTC. It translates to CASSLVVPSGFQETQYF.

This clonotype has more than one count but fewer than ten. This chain connects TRBV2 to TRBJ2-5, with TRBD1 as a possible D gene (7 bases). Trimming removed 5 bases from V and 2 bases from J, with 12 bases in between. The CDR3 is 14 residues long. Germline V lookup: CDR1 SNHLY, CDR2 FYNNEI. This chain's CDR3 is CASSKQGRQETQYF. The CDR3 coding sequence is TGTGCCAGCAGTAAACAGGGGAGGCAAGAGACCCAGTACTTC.

This clonotype has a single count. The chain couples TRBV28 to TRBJ1-2; D is perhaps TRBD1 (5 bases). Trimming took off 5 bases at V and 1 base at J, with 17 bases between the two ends. The CDR3 spans 16 residues. Germline CDR1 reads MDHEN; CDR2 reads SYDVKM. DNA of the CDR3: TGTGCCAGCAGTCCCCGCCCCGGCAGGGATAACTATGGCTACACCTTC. This encodes CASSPRPGRDNYGYTF.

The chain has TRBV4-3 and TRBJ2-3; tentatively, D is TRBD2 (5 bases). Per germline, CDR1 LGHNA and CDR2 YSLEER. The CDR3 has 16 residues. V shed 0 bases and J shed 3 bases, with 13 bases lying between them. CDR3 nucleotides: TGCGCCAGCAGCCAAGATCAGGAAACTAGAACAGATACGCAGTATTTT. Translation: CASSQDQETRTDTQYF.

The chain employs TRBV19 and TRBJ1-5; maybe TRBD1 (5 bases). The germline CDR1 and CDR2 sequences are LNHDA and SQIVND (reference sequence). Trimming removed 7 bases at V and 8 bases at J, with 18 bases between. The CDR3 length is 14 residues. CDR3 bases: TGTGCCAGTACCGAATCCAGGGCGTTAAAGCCCCAGCATTTT. Translated, it gives CASTESRALKPQHF.

This clonotype showed up just once. One base away lies a much larger clone, so this may be a sequencing read error. The chain recombines TRBV6-8 with TRBJ2-7; possible D gene TRBD2, 6 bases. Between the trimmed V and J ends, which lost 5 bases and 6 bases, there was a span of 17 bases. The CDR3 has 14 amino acids. In germline, CDR1 is MNHGY, CDR2 SAAAGT. CDR3 sequence (DNA): TGTGCCAGCAGTCCCGGGACTCTAACCACCGAGCAGTACTTC. Its translation: CASSPGTLTTEQYF.

J is TRBJ2-4 and V is TRBV7-3, with 11 nucleotides matching TRBD1. Losses at the gene ends were 5 bases for V and 11 bases for J; bases not matched to a gene: 2. Germline CDR1 reads SGHTA; CDR2 reads FQGTGA. This CDR3 comprises 12 residues. The chain's CDR3 is CASSGQGAVQYF. The CDR3 region has the DNA TGTGCCAGCAGCGGACAGGGGGCCGTTCAGTACTTC.

The CDR3 bases are TGTGCCACCAGCAGAGGGGATGAGGGTAGTGGCTACACCTTC. Amino acids: CATSRGDEGSGYTF. The chain carries TRBV15 and TRBJ1-2; no definite D call. In germline, CDR1 is LNHNV, CDR2 YYDKDF (reference sequence). CDR3 length equals 14 residues. Deletions cut 1 base from V and 7 bases from J, with 13 bases between.

The V and J genes are TRBV20-1 and TRBJ1-2, with no clear D. The V gene lost 7 bases and the J gene lost 4 bases, with 13 bases spanning the gap. The CDR3 loop spans 12 amino acids. Germline V CDR1 and CDR2: DFQATT, SNEGSKA (reference sequence). The CDR3 DNA is TGCAGTGGGGCCTCTGGAGGCTATGGCTACACCTTC. Translated, it gives CSGASGGYGYTF.

Points on this clonotype: Compared with germline, one end of the junction differs, possibly owing to a read error. The gene calls are TRBV12-3 or TRBV12-4 and TRBJ1-5; perhaps TRBD1 as D (5 bases). The CDR3 covers 15 residues. DNA for the CDR3: TGTGCCAGCAAAGTTCGGGCAGGGAGCAATCAGCACCAGCATTTT. It encodes CASKVRAGSNQHQHF.

This clonotype was seen more than once but under ten times. V usage is TRBV27 and J usage is TRBJ2-5, with 8 bases identical to TRBD2. The CDR3 consists of 17 residues. Germline V lookup: CDR1 MNHEY, CDR2 SMNVEV (reference sequence). V shed 5 bases and J 4 bases; nucleotides not matched to a gene: 15. Here the CDR3 reads CASSPRRTSGRTETQYF. CDR3 DNA: TGTGCCAGCAGTCCGCGTCGAACTAGCGGCCGCACAGAGACCCAGTACTTC.

The chain is built from TRBV6-1 and TRBJ2-3; 7 bases match TRBD2. J gave up 2 bases and V 6 bases, and 8 bases lay outside the gene matches. The CDR3 length is 15 residues. The germline gives CDR1 MNHNS, CDR2 SASEGT. CDR3: CASRQYGGITDTQYF. The CDR3 DNA follows: TGTGCCAGCAGGCAATACGGGGGGATCACAGATACGCAGTATTTT.

The chain has TRBV20-1 and TRBJ2-5; 7 bases fit TRBD2. V lost 1 base to trimming and J lost 3 bases; unmatched junction nucleotides: 23. Germline CDR1 and CDR2: DFQATT and SNEGSKA (reference sequence). The CDR3 totals 20 residues. CDR3 amino acids: CSARVQPILLAAIGEETQYF. CDR3 nucleotide sequence: TGCAGTGCTAGAGTCCAGCCTATACTTCTAGCGGCCATTGGGGAAGAGACCCAGTACTTC.

This clonotype was seen many times. The rearrangement uses TRBV7-3 and TRBJ1-1; D is perhaps TRBD1 (5 bases). The CDR3 length is 15 residues. CDR1 and CDR2 from the germline V gene are SGHTA and FQGTGA. Between the trimmed V and J ends, which lost 3 bases and 0 bases, there was a span of 11 bases. The CDR3 sequence: CASSLQGSMNTEAFF. CDR3 nucleotides: TGTGCCAGCAGCTTGCAGGGATCAATGAACACTGAAGCTTTCTTT.